The following is a T cell receptor beta chain sequence with its context. Its antigen is undetermined. This sample is part of a study of T cells in Graves' hyperthyroidism and ophthalmopathy. Study results and caveats: Model predictions of ophthalmopathy came a median approximately 6 months before onset.

It was RNA transcripts that yielded the amplified TCR beta CDR3 regions. First-round RT-PCR with HTBI primers amplified the TCR CDR3 region. In TCRdb, the multiplex PCR reads were re-called with MiXCR into one record per CDR3 protein. The sample consists of about 250,000 distinct CDR3 sequences, around 26% of them appearing once. Germline loops: CDR1 LNHDA, CDR2 SQIVND (reference sequence). The CDR3 runs to 14 residues. Trimming pared 3 bases from V and 3 bases from J, leaving 11 bases between. Ophthalmopathy in the patients scored at least 3 on Clinical Activity Score and at least 4 on NOSPECS grade, lasting under 3 months. Patients having uncontrolled infection, another autoimmune disease, pregnancy or lactation were not included. Based on clinical symptoms, serum thyroxine and TRAb, thyroid ultrasound and orbital computed tomography, diagnoses were reached.

The chain couples TRBV19 to TRBJ1-2; D is ambiguous. The source material was blood. The source of this sequence is a middle-aged woman with Graves' ophthalmopathy. This chain's CDR3 is CASSIGVTDYGYTF. Written as DNA, the CDR3 is TGTGCCAGTAGTATTGGGGTTACGGACTATGGCTACACCTTC.